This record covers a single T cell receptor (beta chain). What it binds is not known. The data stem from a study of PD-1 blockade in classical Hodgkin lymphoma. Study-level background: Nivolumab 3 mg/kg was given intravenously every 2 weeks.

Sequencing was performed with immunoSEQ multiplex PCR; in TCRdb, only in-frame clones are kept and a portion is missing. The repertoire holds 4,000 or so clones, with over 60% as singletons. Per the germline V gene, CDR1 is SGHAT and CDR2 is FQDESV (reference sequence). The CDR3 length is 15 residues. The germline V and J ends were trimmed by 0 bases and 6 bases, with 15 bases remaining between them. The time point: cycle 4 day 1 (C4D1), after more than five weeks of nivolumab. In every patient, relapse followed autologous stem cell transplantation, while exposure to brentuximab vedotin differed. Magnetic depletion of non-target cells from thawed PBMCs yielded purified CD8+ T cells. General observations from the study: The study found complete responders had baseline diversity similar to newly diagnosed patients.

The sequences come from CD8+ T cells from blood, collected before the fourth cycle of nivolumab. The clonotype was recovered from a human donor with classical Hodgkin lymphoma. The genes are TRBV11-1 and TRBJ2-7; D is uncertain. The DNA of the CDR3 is TGTGCCAGCAGCTTAGCGGAAGGGTTGGGTACCGAGCAGTACTTC. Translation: CASSLAEGLGTEQYF.